The clone carrying this T cell receptor beta chain was found a few times. The sample is drawn from a study of CD8 T cells in Susac syndrome. Trimming stripped 4 bases from V and 4 bases from J, with 8 bases between. Germline V CDR1 and CDR2: KGHSH, LQKENI. The CDR3 sequence is 13 residues long. When the RNA was reverse transcribed, random hexamers were used with an input of about 0.45 to 1 ug. TCRdb passed the immunoSEQ multiplex PCR reads through MiXCR, listing each CDR3 protein once. This table has 150,000 or so distinct CDR3 sequences, roughly 95% appearing once. Sequenced input: CD4+ T cells from PBMCs. The chain combines TRBV18 with TRBJ1-5; D is unresolved. The receptor was derived from a human donor with multiple sclerosis. In DNA form, the CDR3 reads TGTGCCAGCTCACTGCTCGGGAATCAGCCCCAGCATTTT. Protein product: CASSLLGNQPQHF.